Below, 20 T cell receptor beta chains from the same sample are listed, as sequenced in a study of cytomegalovirus exposure and HLA in healthy donors. PCR involved 60 Vbeta and 13 Jbeta primers. Assay used: immunoSEQ multiplex PCR; TCRdb lists only in-frame clones, some missing. The table has 100,000 or so clones, around three quarters seen once; the top ten hold approximately 2%. Sequenced sample: PBMCs. Source of these receptors: a human donor in good health.

J is TRBJ2-7 and V is TRBV5-1, with 7 positions matching TRBD2. V shed 4 bases and J 3 bases; nucleotides not matched to a gene: 16. Per germline, CDR1 SGHRS and CDR2 YFSETQ. The CDR3 has 17 residues. The CDR3 sequence is CASSPVVRAGADYEQYF. The CDR3 DNA sequence: TGCGCCAGCAGCCCGGTCGTCCGGGCGGGAGCGGACTACGAGCAGTACTTC.

A single count supports this clone. This chain connects TRBV2 to TRBJ2-1; D is unclear. V lost 4 bases, J lost 4 bases, and 5 bases lay in between. The CDR3 loop spans 12 amino acids. Germline lookup yields CDR1 SNHLY and CDR2 FYNNEI. The CDR3, as DNA: TGTGCCAGCAGTGCAGGATACAATGAGCAGTTCTTC. Translating gives CASSAGYNEQFF. Using reference TRBV2 and TRBJ2-1 for the parts outside the CDR3, the full variable domain is EPEVTQTPSHQVTQMGQEVILRCVPISNHLYFYWYRQILGQKVEFLVSFYNNEISEKSEIFDDQFSVERPDGSNFTLKIRSTKLEDSAMYFCASSAGYNEQFFGPGTRLTVL.

The chain is built from TRBV13 and TRBJ1-1; D might be TRBD1 (5 bases). V lost 3 bases and J lost 11, with 13 bases in between. The germline V gene encodes CDR1 PRHDT and CDR2 FYEKMQ (reference sequence). CDR3 length equals 12 residues. The CDR3 bases are TGTGCCAGCAGCTTCGCCAGGGCGTGGGCTTTCTTT. Protein sequence: CASSFARAWAFF.

The J gene is TRBJ2-1, the V gene TRBV6-5; a possible D gene is TRBD2 (5 bases). The CDR3 runs to 13 residues. V gave up 5 bases and J gave up 8 bases, with 13 bases separating them. Germline values: CDR1 MNHEY, CDR2 SVGAGI. This CDR3 is CASSIPAGDEQFF. CDR3 nucleotides: TGTGCCAGCAGTATCCCGGCCGGGGATGAGCAGTTCTTC.

The chain links TRBV7-2 to TRBJ1-4; 7 positions agree with TRBD1. Germline CDR1 SGHTA, CDR2 FQGNSA. The V gene end was trimmed by 2 bases and the J gene end by 12 bases; junction bases not matched to a gene: 12. This CDR3 region has 15 residues. The CDR3, as DNA: TGTGCCAGCAGCTTATCGATCGACAGGGCAAAGGAACTGTTTTTT. Protein sequence: CASSLSIDRAKELFF.

The chain carries TRBV29-1 and TRBJ1-1, with 7 bases that match TRBD1. The CDR3 sequence is 14 residues long. V was clipped by 6 bases and J by 1 base; unmatched bases: 8. The germline V gene encodes CDR1 SQVTM and CDR2 ANQGSEA. Written as DNA, the CDR3 is TGCAGCGTCCAGGGGGGAGTGGGGAACACTGAAGCTTTCTTT. The encoded protein is CSVQGGVGNTEAFF.

This clone was seen a handful of times. The chain employs TRBV5-4 and TRBJ2-7; tentative D call: TRBD2 (6 bases). Germline V CDR1 and CDR2: SGHNT, YYREEE (reference sequence). The V end was cut by 0 bases, the J end by 0 bases, with 10 bases between. The CDR3 is made up of 15 amino acids. This CDR3 is CASSLGSGLSYEQYF. As DNA, the CDR3 is TGTGCCAGCAGCTTGGGGTCGGGACTCTCCTACGAGCAGTACTTC.

The table lists this clone with a few counts. The chain couples TRBV30 to TRBJ2-7; D may be TRBD2 (7 bases). The germline CDR1 and CDR2 sequences are GTSNPN and SVGIG (reference sequence). Trimming pared 1 base from V and 2 bases from J, leaving 15 bases between. The length of the CDR3 is 15 residues. This chain's CDR3 is CAWSAGGVGPYEQYF. The DNA for the CDR3 is TGTGCCTGGAGTGCGGGGGGCGTAGGTCCCTACGAGCAGTACTTC. Together with reference TRBV30 and TRBJ2-7, the CDR3 gives the full variable domain: SQTIHQWPATLVQPVGSPLSLECTVEGTSNPNLYWYRQAAGRGLQLLFYSVGIGQISSEVPQNLSASRPQDRQFILSSKKLLLSDSGFYLCAWSAGGVGPYEQYFGPGTRLTVT.

The chain is built from TRBV4-3 and TRBJ2-7; D might be TRBD1 or TRBD2, each matching 6 bases. CDR1 LGHNA and CDR2 YSLEER come from the germline V gene. V dropped 4 bases and J dropped 3 bases, with 10 bases sitting between them. This CDR3 is 13 amino acids long. The CDR3 nucleotides read TGCGCCAGCAGCCTAGAGGGGGGCTACGAGCAGTACTTC. Its translation is CASSLEGGYEQYF.

V gene TRBV28 combines with J gene TRBJ2-1, with 14 bases identical to TRBD2. The CDR3 totals 15 residues. V shed 1 base and J 12 bases; nucleotides not matched to a gene: 5. Germline assignment: CDR1 MDHEN and CDR2 SYDVKM. CDR3 in amino acids: CASSLSGLAGVWQFF. CDR3 DNA sequence: TGTGCCAGCAGTTTATCGGGACTAGCGGGAGTGTGGCAGTTCTTC.

This chain uses TRBV9 with TRBJ2-1; the D is unclear. The CDR3 loop spans 16 amino acids. Looked up from germline, CDR1 is SGDLS and CDR2 is YYNGEE. Trimming stripped 0 bases from V and 0 bases from J, with 10 bases between. CDR3 residues: CASSVVAASSYNEQFF. CDR3 in DNA: TGTGCCAGCAGCGTAGTGGCGGCAAGCTCCTACAATGAGCAGTTCTTC.

The chain combines TRBV28 with TRBJ1-2; possibly TRBD1 for D (5 bases). Trimming stripped 3 bases from V and 8 bases from J, with 10 bases between. The CDR3 has 12 amino acids. Germline CDR1 and CDR2: MDHEN and SYDVKM. CDR3 sequence: CASSFSRVGYTF. The CDR3 nucleotides read TGTGCCAGCAGTTTTAGCAGGGTGGGCTACACCTTC.

This chain links TRBV7-2 with TRBJ1-3; D perhaps matches TRBD1 (5 bases). Deletions cut 5 bases from V and 4 bases from J, with 9 bases between. The CDR3 is 13 amino acids. CDR1 SGHTA and CDR2 FQGNSA come from the germline V gene. The CDR3 protein is CASSPQGGNTIYF. The CDR3 region has the DNA TGTGCCAGCAGCCCTCAGGGAGGAAACACCATATATTTT.

The J gene is TRBJ2-2, the V gene TRBV18; tentative D call: TRBD2 (5 bases). The germline gives CDR1 KGHSH, CDR2 LQKENI. V lost 5 bases and J lost 0, with 10 bases in between. The CDR3 spans 15 residues. The CDR3 region is CASSGGSPNTGELFF. CDR3 DNA: TGTGCCAGCTCAGGCGGGTCTCCGAACACCGGGGAGCTGTTTTTT. Combining the CDR3 with reference TRBV18 and TRBJ2-2 gives the whole variable domain NAGVMQNPRHLVRRRGQEARLRCSPMKGHSHVYWYRQLPEEGLKFMVYLQKENIIDESGMPKERFSAEFPKEGPSILRIQQVVRGDSAAYFCASSGGSPNTGELFFGEGSRLTVL.

This clone was seen a few times. This rearrangement joins TRBV28 to TRBJ1-4, with unresolved D. This CDR3 contains 11 residues. Germline CDR1 reads MDHEN; CDR2 reads SYDVKM. With 10 bases removed from V and 5 bases from J, the gap between germline ends came to 8 bases. In DNA form, the CDR3 reads TGTGCCACCTACTGGAATGAAAAACTGTTTTTT. It translates to CATYWNEKLFF.

The CDR3 nucleotides are TGTGCCACCAGCCATACCGCGGGACAGGGAAACGAGCAGTACTTC. Translation gives CATSHTAGQGNEQYF. The J gene is TRBJ2-7, the V gene TRBV15; 9 bases agree with TRBD1. The CDR3 runs to 15 residues. J lost 5 bases, V lost 5 bases, and 10 bases had no gene match. CDR1 and CDR2 from the germline V gene are LNHNV and YYDKDF (reference sequence).

This chain joins TRBV15 and TRBJ2-1; 8 nucleotides agree with TRBD2. Germline CDR1 and CDR2: LNHNV and YYDKDF (reference sequence). This CDR3 contains 16 residues. With 1 base clipped from V and 7 bases from J, the junction kept 9 bases outside the gene matches. CDR3 DNA: TGTGCCACCAGCAGAGGGGGCGGGGGGACCTTAAATGAGCAGTTCTTC. It encodes CATSRGGGGTLNEQFF.

The chain recombines TRBV5-1 with TRBJ1-2; 8 bases are shared with TRBD1. From germline, CDR1 is SGHRS and CDR2 YFSETQ. Losses at the gene ends were 3 bases for V and 5 bases for J; bases not matched to a gene: 9. The CDR3 runs to 15 residues. This chain's CDR3 is CASSSGQGRGYGYTF. Here the CDR3 DNA reads TGCGCCAGCAGCTCCGGACAGGGCCGAGGGTATGGCTACACCTTC.

This sequence joins TRBV15 and TRBJ2-1; D not certain. Germline lookup yields CDR1 LNHNV and CDR2 YYDKDF (reference sequence). Trimming removed 0 bases from V and 1 base from J, with 7 bases in between. The CDR3 has 15 residues. For the CDR3, the DNA is TGTGCCACCAGCAGAGATCGGGTATCCTACAATGAGCAGTTCTTC. Encoded protein: CATSRDRVSYNEQFF.

This clone was seen more than once but under ten times. The chain employs TRBV16 and TRBJ2-1; D ambiguous. V was trimmed by 4 bases and J by 3 bases, leaving 10 bases between them. The CDR3 totals 14 residues. In germline, CDR1 is KGHSY, CDR2 FQNENV. Here the CDR3 reads CASSPRNSYNEQFF. In DNA form, the CDR3 reads TGTGCCAGCAGCCCCCGTAACAGCTACAATGAGCAGTTCTTC.